This entry features one TCR beta chain sequence. Its antigen is as yet unknown. The assay was immunoSEQ multiplex PCR, and TCRdb's table has in-frame clones only and misses some. This table holds 170,000 or so clones, about nine tenths found once. The data were taken from a study of T cell responses to AZD1222 COVID-19 vaccine. General study points: Spike-specific TCR depth and breadth grew after two AZD1222 doses.

This specimen was peripheral blood, taken on day 0 of AZD1222 vaccination. The source of this sequence is an adult in good health.

The CDR3 reads CASSTRTGGLSGNTIYF. The CDR3 nucleotides read TGTGCCAGCAGCACCCGGACAGGGGGTCTCTCTGGAAACACCATATATTTT. J is TRBJ1-3 and V is TRBV7-9; 10 nucleotides match TRBD1. CDR3 length equals 17 residues. The germline CDR1 and CDR2 sequences are SEHNR and FQNEAQ (reference sequence). V was pared by 5 bases and J by 0 bases, with 7 bases of the junction left unmatched.